Reported below is one T cell receptor (beta chain). Its antigen remains unidentified. Use of 60 Vbeta and 13 Jbeta primers characterized the PCR. Assay used: immunoSEQ multiplex PCR; TCRdb lists only in-frame clones, some missing. The sample lists approximately 67,000 clones; around 89% were seen once. The data are from a study of cytomegalovirus exposure and HLA in healthy donors. Notes on the study in general: Earlier analysis found most TCR beta V segments productive about 87% or about 30% of the time. Researchers counted over 150 TCR beta chains as cytomegalovirus-associated. Rarity held for most TCR sequences, but there were some public TCRs that occurred in many donors. Later work associated fewer than 20,000 TCR beta sequences with HLA alleles at 0.05 false discovery rate.

This CDR3 has 14 amino acids. V gave up 5 bases and J gave up 3 bases, with 13 bases separating them. The germline gives CDR1 SGHRS, CDR2 YFSETQ. The chain is built from TRBV5-1 and TRBJ2-3, with a weak D call TRBD2 (6 bases). The receptor comes from a young woman in good health and CMV-seropositive. Sequencing used PBMCs. The CDR3 DNA reads as TGCGCCAGCAGGGGAGGTGGTACGACAGATACGCAGTATTTT. It yields the protein CASRGGGTTDTQYF.